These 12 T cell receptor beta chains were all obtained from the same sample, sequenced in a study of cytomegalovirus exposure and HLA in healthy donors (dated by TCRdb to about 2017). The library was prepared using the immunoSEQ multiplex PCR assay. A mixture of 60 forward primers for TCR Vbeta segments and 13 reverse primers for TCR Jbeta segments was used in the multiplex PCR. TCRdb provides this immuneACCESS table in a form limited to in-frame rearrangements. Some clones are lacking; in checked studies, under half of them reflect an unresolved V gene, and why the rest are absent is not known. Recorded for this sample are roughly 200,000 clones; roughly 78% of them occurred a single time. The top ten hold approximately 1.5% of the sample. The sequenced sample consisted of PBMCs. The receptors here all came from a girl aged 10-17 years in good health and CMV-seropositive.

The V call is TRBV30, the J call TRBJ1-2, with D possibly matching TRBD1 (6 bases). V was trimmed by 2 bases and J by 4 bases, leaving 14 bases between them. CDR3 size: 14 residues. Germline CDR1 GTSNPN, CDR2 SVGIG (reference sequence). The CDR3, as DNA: TGTGCCTGGAGTAAACAGGGCTGGGTCTATGGCTACACCTTC. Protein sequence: CAWSKQGWVYGYTF.

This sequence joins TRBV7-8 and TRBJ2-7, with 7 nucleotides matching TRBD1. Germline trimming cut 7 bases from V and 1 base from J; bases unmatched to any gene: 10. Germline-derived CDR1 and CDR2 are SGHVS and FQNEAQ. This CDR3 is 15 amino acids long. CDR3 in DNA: TGTGCCAGCATACTGGACAGGAGTTTTTCCTACGAGCAGTACTTC. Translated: CASILDRSFSYEQYF.

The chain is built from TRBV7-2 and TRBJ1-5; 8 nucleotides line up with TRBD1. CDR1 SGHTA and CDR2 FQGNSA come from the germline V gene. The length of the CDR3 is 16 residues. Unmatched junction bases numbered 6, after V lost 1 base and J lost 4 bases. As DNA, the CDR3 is TGTGCCAGCAGCTTAGAGCGGACAGGGCTTAATCAGCCCCAGCATTTT. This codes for CASSLERTGLNQPQHF.

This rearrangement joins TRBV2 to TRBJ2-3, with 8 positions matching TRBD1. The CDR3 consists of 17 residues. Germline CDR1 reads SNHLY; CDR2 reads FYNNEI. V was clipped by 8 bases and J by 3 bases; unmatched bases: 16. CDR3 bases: TGTGCCAGCGGATGGTCCCAGGGGGCTGGAAGAACAGATACGCAGTATTTT. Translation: CASGWSQGAGRTDTQYF.

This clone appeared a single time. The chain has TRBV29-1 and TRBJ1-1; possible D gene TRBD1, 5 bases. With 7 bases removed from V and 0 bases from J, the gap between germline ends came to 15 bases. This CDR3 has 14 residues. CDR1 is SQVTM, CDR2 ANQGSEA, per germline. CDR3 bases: TGCAGCGGTATGGGGGGACTGGTGAACACTGAAGCTTTCTTT. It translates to CSGMGGLVNTEAFF.

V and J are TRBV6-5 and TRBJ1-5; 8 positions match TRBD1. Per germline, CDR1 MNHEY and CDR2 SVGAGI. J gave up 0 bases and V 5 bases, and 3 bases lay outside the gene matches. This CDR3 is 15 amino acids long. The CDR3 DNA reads TGTGCCAGCAGTCGGACAGGGAATAGCAATCAGCCCCAGCATTTT. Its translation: CASSRTGNSNQPQHF.

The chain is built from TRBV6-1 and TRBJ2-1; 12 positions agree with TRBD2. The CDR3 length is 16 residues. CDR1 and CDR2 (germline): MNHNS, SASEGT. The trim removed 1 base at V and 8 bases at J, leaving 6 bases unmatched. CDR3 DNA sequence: TGTGCCAGCAGTGAAGGCCCTAGCGGGGGGGCTTATGAGCAGTTCTTC. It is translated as CASSEGPSGGAYEQFF.

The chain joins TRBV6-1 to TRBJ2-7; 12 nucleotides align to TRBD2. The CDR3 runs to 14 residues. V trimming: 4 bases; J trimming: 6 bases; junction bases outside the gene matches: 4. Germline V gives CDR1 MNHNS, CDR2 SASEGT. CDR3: CASSVLAGGPEQYF. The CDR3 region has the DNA TGTGCCAGCAGTGTACTAGCGGGGGGCCCCGAGCAGTACTTC.

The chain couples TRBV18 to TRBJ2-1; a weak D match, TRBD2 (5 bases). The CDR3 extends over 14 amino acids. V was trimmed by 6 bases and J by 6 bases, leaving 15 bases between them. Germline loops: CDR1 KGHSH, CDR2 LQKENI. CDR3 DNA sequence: TGTGCCAGCTCGCAGAACCGGGATCTCAATGAGCAGTTCTTC. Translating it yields CASSQNRDLNEQFF.

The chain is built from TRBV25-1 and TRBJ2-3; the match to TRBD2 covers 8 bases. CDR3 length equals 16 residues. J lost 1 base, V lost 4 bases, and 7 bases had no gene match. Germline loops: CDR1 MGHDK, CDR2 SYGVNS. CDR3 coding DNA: TGTGCCAGCAGTGTCGCCGGGGGGGGTGGCACAGATACGCAGTATTTT. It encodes CASSVAGGGGTDTQYF.

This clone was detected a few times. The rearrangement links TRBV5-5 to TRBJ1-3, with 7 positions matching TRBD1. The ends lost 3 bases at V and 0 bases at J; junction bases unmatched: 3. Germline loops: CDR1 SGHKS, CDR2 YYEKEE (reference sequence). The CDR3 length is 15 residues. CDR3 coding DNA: TGTGCCAGCAGCTGGGGACAGCTCTCTGGAAACACCATATATTTT. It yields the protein CASSWGQLSGNTIYF.

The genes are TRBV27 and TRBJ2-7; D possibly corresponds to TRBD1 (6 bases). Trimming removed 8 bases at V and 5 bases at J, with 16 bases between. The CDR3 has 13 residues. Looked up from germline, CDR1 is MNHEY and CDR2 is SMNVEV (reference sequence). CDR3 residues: CASLPRGGDEQYF. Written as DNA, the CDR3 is TGTGCCAGCCTCCCCAGGGGCGGCGACGAGCAGTACTTC.